The 9 T cell receptor beta chains reported below all come from one sample, sequenced in a study of cytomegalovirus exposure and HLA in healthy donors. Both 60 Vbeta primers and 13 Jbeta primers went into the PCR. The data were produced by immunoSEQ multiplex PCR, yet TCRdb's version contains in-frame clones alone and is incomplete. This table holds nearly 95,000 clones, 60% to 70% found once. The sample comprised PBMCs. The receptors stem from a woman aged 30 to 39 in good health and CMV-seronegative.

This chain joins TRBV11-2 and TRBJ2-5; 7 bases are shared with TRBD2. CDR3 length: 14 residues. Germline CDR1 reads SGHAT; CDR2 reads FQNNGV. V dropped 7 bases and J dropped 4; count of bases not matched to a gene: 9. Written as DNA, the CDR3 is TGTGCCAGCACCCGAGATGGGGGGGGAGAGACCCAGTACTTC. It yields the protein CASTRDGGGETQYF.

CDR3 DNA sequence: TGCGCCAGCAGCTATTCACAGGGGGCGAGAGATACGCAGTATTTT. Its protein is CASSYSQGARDTQYF. The chain joins TRBV5-1 to TRBJ2-3; TRBD1 agrees at 9 bases. Trimming took 3 bases from V and 5 from J; bases not matched to a gene: 7. The CDR3 runs to 15 residues. CDR1 is SGHRS and CDR2 is YFSETQ in the germline V gene.

V is TRBV7-9 and J is TRBJ1-1, with D possibly being TRBD1 (5 bases). Trimming removed 11 bases from V and 1 base from J, with 26 bases in between. The CDR3 totals 17 residues. CDR1 SEHNR and CDR2 FQNEAQ come from the germline V gene (reference sequence). CDR3 amino acids: CALIISQGPRGNTEAFF. DNA of the CDR3: TGTGCCCTAATAATAAGCCAGGGCCCCCGCGGGAACACTGAAGCTTTCTTT. Full variable domain (missing parts from reference TRBV7-9 and TRBJ1-1): DTGVSQNPRHKITKRGQNVTFRCDPISEHNRLYWYRQTLGQGPEFLTYFQNEAQLEKSRLLSDRFSAERPKGSFSTLEIQRTEQGDSAMYLCALIISQGPRGNTEAFFGQGTRLTVV.

The rearrangement links TRBV9 to TRBJ1-6, with D maybe TRBD1 (6 bases). V was pared by 3 bases and J by 5 bases, with 9 bases between. In germline, CDR1 is SGDLS, CDR2 YYNGEE. The CDR3 has 14 amino acids. DNA of the CDR3: TGTGCCAGCAGCGCAGGGACAAATAATTCACCCCTCCACTTT. Residues: CASSAGTNNSPLHF.

This clone came up once. The chain uses TRBV7-7 and TRBJ2-3, with 7 bases identical to TRBD2. The junction had 5 bases not matched to a gene; V was cut back by 0 bases and J by 2 bases. The CDR3 has 16 amino acids. Per the germline V gene, CDR1 is SSHAT and CDR2 is FNYEAQ (reference sequence). This CDR3 is CASSLASGYLTDTQYF. Written as DNA, the CDR3 is TGTGCCAGCAGCTTAGCTAGCGGGTACCTCACAGATACGCAGTATTTT. The whole variable domain, remainder taken from reference TRBV7-7 and TRBJ2-3, is GAGVSQSPRYKVTKRGQDVTLRCDPISSHATLYWYQQALGQGPEFLTYFNYEAQPDKSGLPSDRFSAERPEGSISTLTIQRTEQRDSAMYRCASSLASGYLTDTQYFGPGTRLTVL.

This chain uses TRBV5-1 with TRBJ2-5, with 13 bases aligning to TRBD2. From germline, CDR1 is SGHRS and CDR2 YFSETQ. V lost 3 bases to trimming and J lost 2 bases; unmatched junction nucleotides: 10. The CDR3 is 18 amino acids. This CDR3 is CASSSYALAGGLQETQYF. The CDR3 DNA is TGCGCCAGCAGCTCATATGCACTAGCGGGAGGGTTGCAAGAGACCCAGTACTTC.

The chain carries TRBV4-2 and TRBJ2-5, with a possible D match to TRBD1 (6 bases). The better agreement between TRBJ2-7 and the DNA end casts doubt on the J call. The CDR3 length is 15 residues. Germline assignment: CDR1 LGHNA and CDR2 YNFKEQ. CDR3 amino acids: CASSQDQQGGYEQYF. The CDR3 DNA sequence: TGTGCCAGCAGCCAAGATCAACAGGGTGGCTACGAGCAGTACTTC.

This clone was counted a single time. The chain joins TRBV5-1 to TRBJ2-3, with 9 positions matching TRBD2. There are 17 residues in the CDR3. V shed 0 bases, J shed 9 bases, and the junction held 14 bases outside the gene matches. Germline loops: CDR1 SGHRS, CDR2 YFSETQ. CDR3 region: CASSLVPSGAKPETQYF. The CDR3 nucleotides read TGCGCCAGCAGCTTGGTCCCTAGCGGGGCCAAGCCCGAGACGCAGTATTTT.

This chain joins TRBV4-1 and TRBJ2-5; D remains ambiguous. This CDR3 has 12 residues. Germline lookup yields CDR1 MGHRA and CDR2 YSYEKL. The V end lost 4 bases, the J end lost 7 bases, and 10 bases lay between the germline ends. The CDR3 DNA sequence: TGCGCCAGCAGCCCGCACCCCGGGACCCAGTACTTC. Residues: CASSPHPGTQYF.